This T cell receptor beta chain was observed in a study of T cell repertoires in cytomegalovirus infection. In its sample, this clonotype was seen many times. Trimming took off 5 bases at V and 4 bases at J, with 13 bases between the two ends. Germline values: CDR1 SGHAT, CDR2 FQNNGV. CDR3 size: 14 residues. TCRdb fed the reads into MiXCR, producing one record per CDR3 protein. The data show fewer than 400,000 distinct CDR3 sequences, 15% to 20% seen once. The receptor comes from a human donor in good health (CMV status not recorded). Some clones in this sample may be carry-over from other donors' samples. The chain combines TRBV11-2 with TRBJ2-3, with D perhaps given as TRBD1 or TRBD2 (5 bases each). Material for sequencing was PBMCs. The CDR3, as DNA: TGTGCCAGCAGCCAGGGAGTCTGGTCAGATACGCAGTATTTT. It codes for CASSQGVWSDTQYF.